These 2 T cell receptor beta chains came from one sample sequenced in a study of T-cell memory formation after mild COVID-19. TCRdb ran MiXCR on the 5' RACE reads and lists one entry per CDR3 protein. The sample shows over 350,000 distinct CDR3 sequences, roughly 26% of them seen only once. Material for sequencing was PBMCs or a T cell subset sorted from them (not recorded which). The origin of the receptors is an adult woman who had mild COVID-19 (a few samples of this study predate the infection). Cell type and time point are not known.

In this sample, this clonotype turned up many times. For the CDR3, the DNA is TGTGCCACCAGTCAGGGGACCTACGAGCAGTACTTC. It specifies CATSQGTYEQYF. The V and J genes are TRBV24-1 and TRBJ2-7; a weak D match, TRBD1 (6 bases). Looked up from germline, CDR1 is KGHDR and CDR2 is SFDVKD. The ends were cut back, 6 bases at V and 2 bases at J, with 7 bases in the middle. This CDR3 region has 12 residues.

The V and J genes are TRBV7-8 and TRBJ2-3, with D hard to call. The germline CDR1 and CDR2 sequences are SGHVS and FQNEAQ. V lost 0 bases and J lost 2, with 6 bases in between. The CDR3 runs 14 residues. CDR3 amino acids: CASSLARFTDTQYF. CDR3 sequence (DNA): TGTGCCAGCAGCTTAGCCAGATTCACAGATACGCAGTATTTT.